The rows below give T cell receptor beta chains drawn from one sample of a study of Ad26.COV2.S vaccination and SARS-CoV-2 variants. The method was immunoSEQ multiplex PCR; TCRdb's version includes in-frame clones alone and lacks a portion of them. The data show 300,000 to 450,000 clones, around 92% seen once. This specimen was peripheral blood, taken after recovery from COVID-19. The receptors were gathered from a human donor who had recovered from COVID-19. Each CDR3 is given with its conserved first and last residue. A D gene is named only where the DNA matches it firmly. Size values are once, few and many counts, or a class for expanded clones, and some rows have none.

-	-	TRBV6-1	TRBJ2-5	TGTGCCAGCAGTGGGGGACTTTTACGGGCCCGAACAGAGACCCAGTACTTC	CASSGGLLRARTETQYF
-	TRBD1	TRBV7-2	TRBJ1-4	TGTGCCAGCAGCTTAAGGGGACAGGGTCGTGAAAAACTGTTTTTT	CASSLRGQGREKLFF
-	-	TRBV7-9	TRBJ1-1	TGTGCCAGCACCGCGACCGAGGTAGGCACTGAAGCTTTCTTT	CASTATEVGTEAFF
-	-	TRBV7-9	TRBJ2-1	TGTGCCAGCAGCTTAATCGGTAGTTTGGGGGACAAGCGCAATGAGCAGTTCTTC	CASSLIGSLGDKRNEQFF
-	-	TRBV4-3	TRBJ1-2	TGCGCCAGCAGCCAAGCCAGGGCCACTAACTATGGCTACACCTTC	CASSQARATNYGYTF
-	TRBD1	TRBV3-1/TRBV3-2	TRBJ2-1	TGTGCCAGCAGCCAAGGACAGGGGAGGAATGAGCAGTTCTTC	CASSQGQGRNEQFF
-	TRBD1	TRBV3-1/TRBV3-2	TRBJ2-7	TGTGCCAGCAGCCAAGATCTATGGCAGGGGGCCTACGAGCAGTACTTC	CASSQDLWQGAYEQYF
-	TRBD1	TRBV2	TRBJ1-1	TGTGCCAGCAGTCGGGACAGCGGGAGTGAAGCTTTCTTT	CASSRDSGSEAFF
once	-	TRBV5-1	TRBJ2-5	TGCGCCAGCCGCAGACAGGATGGGCAAGAGACCCAGTACTTC	CASRRQDGQETQYF
-	-	TRBV4-1	TRBJ1-1	TGCGCCAGCAGCCAAGTGGGGGAGAACACTGAAGCTTTCTTT	CASSQVGENTEAFF
-	-	TRBV7-3	TRBJ1-1	TGTGCCAGCAGCTTAAGCTCCGGGAACACTGAAGCTTTCTTT	CASSLSSGNTEAFF
-	-	TRBV19	TRBJ2-2	TGTGCCAGTACAAGGGGAATCGGCACCGGGGAGCTGTTTTTT	CASTRGIGTGELFF
once	-	TRBV18	TRBJ1-1	TGTGCCAGCTCACTAATGACGGGGCCCCGTTTCGATGGGACTGAAGCTTTCTTT	CASSLMTGPRFDGTEAFF
-	TRBD1	TRBV18	TRBJ1-3	TGTGCCAGCTCACCCGGGACAGCGGCTGGAAACACCATATATTTT	CASSPGTAAGNTIYF
-	-	TRBV5-1	TRBJ2-7	TGCGCCAGCAGCCGGACCCCAGGGACTGACTACGAGCAGTACTTC	CASSRTPGTDYEQYF
-	-	TRBV12-2	TRBJ1-2	TGTGCAAGTCGCAAGAGCAGGAGTGTACAGACTTATGGCTACACCTTC	CASRKSRSVQTYGYTF
-	-	TRBV13	TRBJ2-7	TGTGCCAGCAGCTACTCCTACGAGCAGTACTTC	CASSYSYEQYF
-	-	TRBV11-2	TRBJ1-2	TGTGCCAGCAGCTTAGAGGGGGTGGTTGGCTACACCTTC	CASSLEGVVGYTF
-	TRBD1	TRBV27	TRBJ1-2	TGTGCCAGCAGTTTAGCACAGGGGGCACTCTACTATGGCTACACCTTC	CASSLAQGALYYGYTF
-	-	TRBV9	TRBJ1-1	TGTGCCAGCAGCGCCGAGCGAGGGGTTCAAATGAACACTGAAGCTTTCTTT	CASSAERGVQMNTEAFF
-	TRBD2	TRBV10-1	TRBJ2-1	TGCGCCAGCAGTAGGACTAGCGGGGGATACAATGAGCAGTTCTTC	CASSRTSGGYNEQFF
once	-	TRBV6-5	TRBJ2-2	TGTGCCAGCAGTTACTCGCAGGGGCAGGCCGGGGAGCTGTTTTTT	CASSYSQGQAGELFF
-	TRBD2	TRBV10-2	TRBJ2-7	TGCGCCAGCCAGAGCGGGGATTACGAGCAGTACTTC	CASQSGDYEQYF
-	-	TRBV9	TRBJ1-2	TGTGCCAGCAGCGTAGACGGCCGCTTAGGAGTGCGTGGCTACACCTTC	CASSVDGRLGVRGYTF
-	TRBD1	TRBV5-1	TRBJ1-2	TGCGCCAGCAGTTCGCAAGGGGCGCAGGGGGCGAATGGCTACACCTTC	CASSSQGAQGANGYTF
-	-	TRBV3-1/TRBV3-2	TRBJ2-3	TGTGCCAGCAGCCATCCTCGGGCCGATAGCACAGATACGCAGTATTTT	CASSHPRADSTDTQYF
-	-	TRBV18	TRBJ2-5	TGTGCCAGCTCACCACGAGGTAACAGGGAGACCCAGTACTTC	CASSPRGNRETQYF
-	TRBD2	TRBV27	TRBJ2-3	TGTGCCAGCAGTTTTGCGGCTGAGCGGGGGTTTCTAGATACGCAGTATTTT	CASSFAAERGFLDTQYF
-	-	TRBV2	TRBJ2-5	TGTGCCAGCAGTGAAGTGGTTTTCCAGACCCAGTACTTC	CASSEVVFQTQYF
-	-	TRBV6-6	TRBJ2-3	TGTGCCAGCAGTTACTTTCCGGAACGCACGCAGTATTTT	CASSYFPERTQYF
few	TRBD1	TRBV6-4	TRBJ1-1	TGTGCCAGCAGTGACTCCACAGGGGCGCAATTTAACACTGAAGCTTTCTTT	CASSDSTGAQFNTEAFF
once	-	TRBV4-1	TRBJ2-2	TGCGCCAGCAGCCCCGGGCAGGGGCTTGTCGGGGAGCTGTTTTTT	CASSPGQGLVGELFF
-	-	TRBV29-1	TRBJ2-7	TGCAGCGTTTGCGGCTCGACAGGCCCCTACGAGCAGTACTTC	CSVCGSTGPYEQYF
-	TRBD2	TRBV11-2	TRBJ2-1	TGTGCCAGCAGCCTGGGACTAGCGAAGTACAATGAGCAGTTCTTC	CASSLGLAKYNEQFF
once	-	TRBV7-2	TRBJ2-7	TGTGCCAGCAGCTTAGATTGGGGGGCGCGAGGCGAGCAGTACTTC	CASSLDWGARGEQYF
-	TRBD1	TRBV28	TRBJ2-3	TGTGCCAGCTCCCCCCGGACAGGGAGGGATACGCAGTATTTT	CASSPRTGRDTQYF
few	-	TRBV9	TRBJ2-1	TGTGCCAGCAGCGTGAGGCCGGCCCAAGGATCCTACAATGAGCAGTTCTTC	CASSVRPAQGSYNEQFF
-	TRBD1	TRBV5-1	TRBJ2-1	TGCGCCAGCAGGGACCAGGGGGCCGATGAGCAGTTCTTC	CASRDQGADEQFF
-	-	TRBV18	TRBJ1-2	TGTGCCAGCTCACCAAGATCTGGGTCCGGTAACTATGGCTACACCTTC	CASSPRSGSGNYGYTF
-	TRBD1	TRBV3-1/TRBV3-2	TRBJ2-3	TGTGCCAGCAGCCAAACTCCGGGACAGGGATTTAATACGCAGTATTTT	CASSQTPGQGFNTQYF